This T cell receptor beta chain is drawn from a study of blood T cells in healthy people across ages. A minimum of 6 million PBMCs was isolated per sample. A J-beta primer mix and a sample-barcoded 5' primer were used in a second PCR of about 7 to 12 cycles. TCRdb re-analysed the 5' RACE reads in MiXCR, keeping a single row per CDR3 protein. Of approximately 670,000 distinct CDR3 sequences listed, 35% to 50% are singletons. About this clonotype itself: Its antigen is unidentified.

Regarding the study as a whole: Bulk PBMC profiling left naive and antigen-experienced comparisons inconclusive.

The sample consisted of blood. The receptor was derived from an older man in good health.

The CDR3 spells CSARMSGRETQYF. As DNA, the CDR3 is TGCAGTGCTAGAATGTCGGGTCGCGAGACCCAGTACTTC. J is TRBJ2-7 and V is TRBV20-1, with D unclear. The DNA end is more similar to TRBJ2-5, so the J call may be wrong. The CDR3 covers 13 residues. Germline V lookup: CDR1 DFQATT, CDR2 SNEGSKA (reference sequence).